The clone carrying this T cell receptor (beta chain) was found once. The junction differs from germline at one of its ends, possibly a read error. TCRdb independently ran MiXCR on the 5' RACE reads; one entry per CDR3 protein. The sample carries approximately 60,000 distinct CDR3 sequences, around 20% recorded once. Germline lookup yields CDR1 SGHVS and CDR2 FNYEAQ. The CDR3 is made up of 13 amino acids. Tregs were sorted as CD4+CD25+CD127-/low cells. The receptor was isolated from a female donor with breast cancer. The chain employs TRBV7-6 and TRBJ2-7; D is unclear. Sequenced material: tumor-infiltrating Tregs sorted from the breast tumor. The CDR3 loop reads CTSSSETSVEQYF. The CDR3 DNA sequence: TGTACCAGCAGCTCCGAGACTTCGGTGGAGCAGTACTTC.